Sequencing of this TCR beta chain was carried out in a study of PD-L1 blockade in urothelial cancer. Overall study context: Analysis of the blood was performed 3 weeks (second dose) and 6 weeks after treatment start.

Comments on this clone: Its antigen is as yet unknown.

Sequenced by immunoSEQ multiplex PCR; TCRdb stores in-frame clones only, minus some. The sample records roughly 48,000 clones, nearly 85% being singletons. Study results and caveats: At 3 weeks on treatment, tumor-associated clones expanded more with durable benefit. Pretreatment clonality of the blood TCR repertoire below the median was predictive of superior survival.

CDR1 and CDR2 from the germline V gene are MNHEY and SVGAGI. This CDR3 spans 14 amino acids. V gave up 6 bases and J gave up 4 bases; unmatched junction bases: 7. The chain recombines TRBV6-5 with TRBJ1-1, with 8 bases identical to TRBD1. Material: PBMCs, obtained around atezolizumab (anti-PD-L1) treatment. This TCR was sampled from a man aged 40-50 years with urothelial cancer. CDR3 sequence reads: CASRSRTGFTEAFF. The CDR3 DNA reads as TGTGCCAGCAGATCACGGACAGGGTTCACTGAAGCTTTCTTT.